The present TCR beta chain was sequenced within a study of T cells in Graves' hyperthyroidism and ophthalmopathy. Germline V gene data show CDR1 as SGHTA and CDR2 as FQGNSA. CDR3 length: 14 amino acids. V was clipped by 5 bases and J by 7 bases, with 18 bases between them. About this clonotype: What it recognizes is unknown.

It was RNA transcripts that yielded the amplified TCR beta CDR3 regions. First-round RT-PCR with HTBI primers amplified the TCR CDR3 region. Via MiXCR, TCRdb re-called the multiplex PCR reads, giving one row per CDR3 protein. The table includes fewer than 500,000 distinct CDR3 sequences, 13% to 15% detected once. The study included ophthalmopathy patients with Clinical Activity Score at least 3, NOSPECS grade at least 4 and duration under 3 months. Study conclusions and caveats: A model of 13 V-J features distinguished ophthalmopathy from stable hyperthyroidism.

This sequence joins TRBV7-2 and TRBJ2-7, with D possibly being TRBD1 or TRBD2 (5 bases each). The source of this sequence is a woman aged 25 to 39 with Graves' ophthalmopathy. Sequencing was done on a sample of blood. CDR3 coding DNA: TGTGCCAGCAGCCCCTGGGGGAGTTCGGGGGAGCAGTACTTC. Protein: CASSPWGSSGEQYF.